The entry that follows covers one T cell receptor (beta chain) sequence. What it binds is not known. Produced via immunoSEQ multiplex PCR; TCRdb's table is partial and in-frame only. The data hold 97,000 or so clones, with around 80% observed a single time. The data belong to a study of cytotoxic CD8 clonotypes in ibrutinib-treated CLL. Trimming cost V 5 bases and J 6 bases, with 11 bases left between them. Per germline, CDR1 MNHNS and CDR2 SASEGT. The CDR3 covers 12 residues. Study results and caveats: Circulating CD8+ T-cell counts were tracked by baseline clonality, which exceeded that of age-matched healthy donors.

The clonotype originates from a human donor with chronic lymphocytic leukemia. Material: PBMCs, obtained after 12 months of ibrutinib treatment. The V gene is TRBV6-1, the J gene TRBJ2-7; possible D gene TRBD2, 5 bases. The CDR3 DNA is TGTGCCAGCAGTCGGGATTTGGGCGAGCAGTACTTC. It specifies CASSRDLGEQYF.